This T cell receptor beta chain was observed in a study of blood T cell repertoires in COVID-19. Study details: In each case, the material was cDNA or gDNA derived from T cells, B-cell-depleted T cells, or PBMCs.

Participants' reported clinical history set cohort assignment. Among Cohort 3 donors, those recovered had two negative PCRs, clearance, or symptom resolution. This clone came up a few times. This specimen includes other DNA sequences encoding the same CDR3. Measured with immunoSEQ multiplex PCR; TCRdb has only the in-frame clones, and not every one. The sample has around 360,000 clones; roughly 90% are singletons. Germline-derived CDR1 and CDR2 are MDHEN and SYDVKM. The CDR3 is 13 residues long. V lost 3 bases to trimming and J lost 5 bases, with 10 bases between them. Sequenced material: PBMCs or T cells enriched from blood (not recorded which). V usage is TRBV28 and J usage is TRBJ1-2, with no clear D. The origin of this receptor is a woman aged 25 to 45 who had recovered from COVID-19. This chain's CDR3 is CASSFGQDYGYTF. The CDR3 nucleotides are TGTGCCAGCAGTTTTGGGCAGGATTATGGCTACACCTTC.